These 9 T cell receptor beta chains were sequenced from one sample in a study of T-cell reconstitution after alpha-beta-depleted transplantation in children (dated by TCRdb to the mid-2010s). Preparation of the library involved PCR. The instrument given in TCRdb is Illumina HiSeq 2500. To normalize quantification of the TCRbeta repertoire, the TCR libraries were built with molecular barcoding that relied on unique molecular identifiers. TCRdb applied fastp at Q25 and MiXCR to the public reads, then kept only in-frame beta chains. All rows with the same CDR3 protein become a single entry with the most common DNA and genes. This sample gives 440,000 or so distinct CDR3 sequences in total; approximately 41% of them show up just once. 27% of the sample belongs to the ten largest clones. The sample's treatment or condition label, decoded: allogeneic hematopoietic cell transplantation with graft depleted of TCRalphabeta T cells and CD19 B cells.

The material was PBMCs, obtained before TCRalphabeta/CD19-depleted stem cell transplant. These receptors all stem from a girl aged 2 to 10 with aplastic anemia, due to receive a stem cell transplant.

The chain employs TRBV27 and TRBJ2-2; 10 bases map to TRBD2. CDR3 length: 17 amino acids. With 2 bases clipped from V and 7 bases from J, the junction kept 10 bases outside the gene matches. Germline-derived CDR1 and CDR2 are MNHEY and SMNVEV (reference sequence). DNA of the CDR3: TGTGCCAGCAGTTTAACTAGAGCGGGAGGGCTCCTCGGGGAGCTGTTTTTT. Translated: CASSLTRAGGLLGELFF.

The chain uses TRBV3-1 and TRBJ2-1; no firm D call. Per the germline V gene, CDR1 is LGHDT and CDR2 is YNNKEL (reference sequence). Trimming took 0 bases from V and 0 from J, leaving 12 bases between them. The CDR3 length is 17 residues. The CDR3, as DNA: TGTGCCAGCAGCCAAGAAAAAAACGGAGACTCCTACAATGAGCAGTTCTTC. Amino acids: CASSQEKNGDSYNEQFF.

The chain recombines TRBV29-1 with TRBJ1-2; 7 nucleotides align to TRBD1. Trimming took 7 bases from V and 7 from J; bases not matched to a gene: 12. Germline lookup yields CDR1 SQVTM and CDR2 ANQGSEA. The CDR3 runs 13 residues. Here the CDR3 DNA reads TGCAGCGCTGTCCCCGACAGGGAGGGTGGCTACACCTTC. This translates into CSAVPDREGGYTF.

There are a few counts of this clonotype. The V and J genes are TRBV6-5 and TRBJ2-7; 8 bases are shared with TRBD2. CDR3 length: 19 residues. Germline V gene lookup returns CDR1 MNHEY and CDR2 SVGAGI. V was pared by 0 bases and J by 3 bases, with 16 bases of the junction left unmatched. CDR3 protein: CASSYSGLAGGIVFYEQYF. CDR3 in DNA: TGTGCCAGCAGTTACTCGGGGCTAGCGGGTGGAATCGTATTCTACGAGCAGTACTTC.

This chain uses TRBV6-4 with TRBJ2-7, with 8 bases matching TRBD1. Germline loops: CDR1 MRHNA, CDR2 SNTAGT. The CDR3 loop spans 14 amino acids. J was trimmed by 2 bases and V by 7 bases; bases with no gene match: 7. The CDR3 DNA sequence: TGTGCCAGCACCGACAGGGGTCGGGCCTACGAGCAGTACTTC. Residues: CASTDRGRAYEQYF.

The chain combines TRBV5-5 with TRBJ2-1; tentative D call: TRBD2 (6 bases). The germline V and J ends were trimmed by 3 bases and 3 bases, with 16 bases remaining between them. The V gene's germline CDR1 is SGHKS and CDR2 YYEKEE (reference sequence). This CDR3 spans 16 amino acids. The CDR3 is CASSWGRGILYNEQFF. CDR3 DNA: TGTGCCAGCAGCTGGGGACGGGGGATACTCTACAATGAGCAGTTCTTC.

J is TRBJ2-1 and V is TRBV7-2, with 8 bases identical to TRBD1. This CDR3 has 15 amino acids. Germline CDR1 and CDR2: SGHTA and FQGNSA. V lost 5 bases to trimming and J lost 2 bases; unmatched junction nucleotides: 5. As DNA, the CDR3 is TGTGCCAGCAGCCGCGACAGGGGAACCTACAATGAGCAGTTCTTC. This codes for CASSRDRGTYNEQFF.

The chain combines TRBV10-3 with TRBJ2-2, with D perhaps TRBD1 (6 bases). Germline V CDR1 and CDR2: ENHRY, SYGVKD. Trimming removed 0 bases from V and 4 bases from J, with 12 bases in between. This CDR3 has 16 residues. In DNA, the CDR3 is TGTGCCATCAGTGAGTCAGGGCAGGGGATCACCGGGGAGCTGTTTTTT. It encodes CAISESGQGITGELFF.

The CDR3 bases are TGCAGTGCTCCCCGGTTAGAGGGCAGAACAGATACGCAGTATTTT. It specifies CSAPRLEGRTDTQYF. The V and J genes are TRBV20-1 and TRBJ2-3; D is possibly TRBD2 (5 bases). This CDR3 is built from 15 residues. CDR1 and CDR2 from the germline V gene are DFQATT and SNEGSKA (reference sequence). The ends were cut back, 5 bases at V and 3 bases at J, with 18 bases in the middle.